This passage covers 32 T cell receptor beta chains from one sample sequenced in a study of spatial heterogeneity in lung cancer. Study-wide results and limits: Higher tumor mutation counts went along with higher counts of expanded intratumoral alpha and beta TCRs.

No antigens are known for them. Sample time point: sample taken at primary tumor resection. TCRdb redid the calling of the 5' RACE reads with MiXCR, one entry per CDR3 protein. The data hold almost 7,000 distinct CDR3 sequences, with over 11% observed a single time. Sequencing was performed on lung tumor tissue, taken at surgery. These receptors came from a male donor with early-stage non-small cell lung cancer.

In regard to this clonotype: A library prepared for alpha chains yielded this beta chain as an off-target read; its size is of little meaning. This rearrangement joins TRBV10-3 to TRBJ2-7; 15 positions agree with TRBD2. J was trimmed by 3 bases and V by 8 bases; bases with no gene match: 8. Germline CDR1 is ENHRY and CDR2 is SYGVKD. The CDR3 has 16 amino acids. For the CDR3, the DNA is TGTGCCATCGGGGGACTAGCGGGAGGCCAAGACTACGAGCAGTACTTC. It specifies CAIGGLAGGQDYEQYF.

This clonotype was counted ten times or more. Because the library targeted alpha chains, this beta chain is an off-target read whose size means little. CDR3 protein: CATSDPPLFGDGYTF. The CDR3 bases are TGTGCCACCAGTGACCCCCCGTTATTCGGGGATGGCTACACCTTC. The rearrangement joins TRBV24-1 to TRBJ1-2; D unresolved. Germline CDR1 is KGHDR and CDR2 is SFDVKD. This CDR3 is 15 amino acids long. The V and J ends lost 4 bases and 6 bases respectively, with 17 bases between them.

As to this clonotype: As an off-target read in a library built for alpha chains, this beta chain has a frequency of little significance. This chain joins TRBV5-5 and TRBJ1-2, with 8 bases lining up with TRBD1. In germline, CDR1 is SGHKS, CDR2 YYEKEE (reference sequence). With V trimmed by 7 bases and J by 7 bases, 6 bases remained unmatched. The CDR3 has 12 amino acids. The CDR3 protein is CASRTGIGGYTF. CDR3 nucleotide sequence: TGTGCCAGCCGGACAGGGATTGGTGGCTACACCTTC. The entire variable domain, with the rest obtained from reference TRBV5-5 and TRBJ1-2, is as follows: DAGVTQSPTHLIKTRGQQVTLRCSPISGHKSVSWYQQVLGQGPQFIFQYYEKEERGRGNFPDRFSARQFPNYSSELNVNALLLGDSALYLCASRTGIGGYTFGSGTRLTVV.

In its sample, this clonotype ranks as medium-sized (0.01 to 0.1%). Since the library was made to target alpha chains, this beta chain is a stray read and its abundance is not meaningful. V usage is TRBV12-5 and J usage is TRBJ1-1; possible D gene TRBD1, 5 bases. The germline gives CDR1 LGHNT, CDR2 FRNRAP. V was clipped by 6 bases and J by 8 bases, with 13 bases between them. The CDR3 consists of 12 residues. CDR3 sequence reads: CASGVTGTEAFF. The CDR3 region has the DNA TGTGCTAGTGGAGTAACCGGGACCGAAGCTTTCTTT.

This clonotype was detected ten times or more. As an off-target read in a library built for alpha chains, this beta chain has a frequency of little significance. The gene calls are TRBV29-1 and TRBJ2-7; 8 nucleotides match TRBD1. J lost 3 bases, V lost 5 bases, and 9 bases had no gene match. CDR3 length: 14 residues. Germline lookup yields CDR1 SQVTM and CDR2 ANQGSEA. The CDR3 here is CSVPGQGSIYEQYF. CDR3 bases: TGCAGCGTTCCCGGACAGGGATCAATCTACGAGCAGTACTTC.

Worth noting for this clonotype: Within a library made for alpha chains, this beta chain is off target, and its count is uninformative. V gene TRBV5-1 combines with J gene TRBJ1-1; perhaps TRBD1 as D (5 bases). The CDR3 totals 14 residues. Looked up from germline, CDR1 is SGHRS and CDR2 is YFSETQ. The V end lost 0 bases, the J end lost 1 base, and 7 bases lay between the germline ends. The CDR3 region is CASSLGGANTEAFF. The CDR3 DNA follows: TGCGCCAGCAGCTTGGGGGGCGCGAACACTGAAGCTTTCTTT.

This clonotype was counted a few times. With the library built for alpha chains, this beta chain is off target and its frequency is not meaningful. The rearrangement joins TRBV16 to TRBJ2-7; weak D call: TRBD2 (5 bases). CDR1 KGHSY and CDR2 FQNENV come from the germline V gene. V was clipped by 3 bases and J by 2 bases, with 11 bases between them. The CDR3 consists of 14 residues. CDR3 loop: CASSHNGVAYEQYF. The CDR3 DNA follows: TGTGCCAGCAGCCACAACGGGGTAGCCTACGAGCAGTACTTC.

By sample share, this clonotype is medium-sized. The library was prepared for alpha chains; this beta chain is a stray read, so its frequency means little. This chain links TRBV20-1 with TRBJ2-7; 7 bases agree with TRBD2. V gave up 0 bases and J gave up 0 bases; unmatched junction bases: 5. Germline CDR1 DFQATT, CDR2 SNEGSKA (reference sequence). This CDR3 has 15 amino acids. The CDR3 loop reads CSARDLGLVSYEQYF. In nucleotides, the CDR3 is TGCAGTGCTAGAGATTTAGGACTAGTCTCCTACGAGCAGTACTTC.

This clonotype appeared a few times. Since the library was made to target alpha chains, this beta chain is a stray read and its abundance is not meaningful. The chain's CDR3 is CASSRHLNTEAFF. In nucleotides, the CDR3 is TGTGCCAGCAGCCGACACTTGAACACTGAAGCTTTCTTT. The chain links TRBV14 to TRBJ1-1; D is uncertain. This CDR3 is 13 amino acids long. V was shortened by 4 bases and J by 0 bases, with 6 bases between the two germline ends. Germline V gene data show CDR1 as SGHDN and CDR2 as FVKESK.

By sample share, this clonotype is medium-sized (0.01 to 0.1%). This beta chain turned up in a library designed for alpha chains; as an off-target read, its abundance says little. In DNA, the CDR3 is TGCAGCGTTGGTTTAAATGGCCTTGTTGAGCAGTTCTTC. Its translation: CSVGLNGLVEQFF. The chain has TRBV29-1 and TRBJ2-1; D is undetermined. V lost 4 bases, J lost 9 bases, and 16 bases lay in between. The CDR3 has 13 residues. Germline V gene sequence: CDR1 SQVTM, CDR2 ANQGSEA.

To note about this clonotype: This beta chain is an off-target read within a library intended for alpha chains, so its frequency means little. V usage is TRBV6-6 and J usage is TRBJ2-3; no firm D call. The CDR3 is made up of 12 amino acids. V was trimmed by 6 bases and J by 2 bases, leaving 6 bases between them. Germline loops: CDR1 MNHNY, CDR2 SVGAGI (reference sequence). The CDR3: CASSRNTDTQYF. In nucleotides, the CDR3 is TGTGCCAGCAGCCGGAACACAGATACGCAGTATTTT.

Comments on this clonotype: This beta chain is off target for a library built for alpha chains, so its abundance means little. The rearrangement uses TRBV30 and TRBJ1-1; D gene uncertain. Trimming took off 2 bases at V and 2 bases at J, with 9 bases between the two ends. Germline V gene sequence: CDR1 GTSNPN, CDR2 SVGIG (reference sequence). The CDR3 is made up of 13 amino acids. CDR3 in amino acids: CAWSRTYNTEAFF. CDR3 DNA sequence: TGTGCCTGGAGTCGAACCTACAACACTGAAGCTTTCTTT.

In its sample, this clonotype was seen a few times. The library was prepared for alpha chains; this beta chain is a stray read, so its frequency means little. The rearrangement uses TRBV19 and TRBJ1-5; D is ambiguous. The CDR3 extends over 12 amino acids. CDR1 is LNHDA and CDR2 is SQIVND in the germline V gene (reference sequence). Trimming pared 2 bases from V and 3 bases from J, leaving 2 bases between. The CDR3 loop is CASSISNQPQHF. CDR3 DNA: TGTGCCAGTAGTATATCCAATCAGCCCCAGCATTTT.

This clonotype appeared many times. In a library made to pick up alpha chains, this beta chain is a stray read with a size that means little. The rearrangement uses TRBV18 and TRBJ1-5; maybe TRBD1 (5 bases). The germline V gene encodes CDR1 KGHSH and CDR2 LQKENI. Deletions cut 2 bases from V and 6 bases from J, with 8 bases between. This CDR3 comprises 13 residues. CDR3 residues: CASSPGGGQPQHF. The CDR3 region has the DNA TGTGCCAGCTCACCAGGGGGAGGTCAGCCCCAGCATTTT.

This clonotype has a count of ten or more. This beta chain turned up in a library designed for alpha chains; as an off-target read, its abundance says little. The V and J genes are TRBV20-1 and TRBJ2-5, with unresolved D. The CDR3 contains 11 residues. Looked up from germline, CDR1 is DFQATT and CDR2 is SNEGSKA (reference sequence). The V end lost 2 bases, the J end lost 2 bases, and 3 bases lay between the germline ends. The CDR3 sequence: CSARRQETQYF. The CDR3 DNA reads as TGCAGTGCTAGACGGCAAGAGACCCAGTACTTC.

In its sample, this clonotype ranks as medium-sized (0.01 to 0.1%). This beta chain is an off-target read within a library intended for alpha chains, so its frequency means little. The chain couples TRBV29-1 to TRBJ1-2, with D possibly being TRBD1 (6 bases). Trimming pared 7 bases from V and 1 base from J, leaving 16 bases between. Per germline, CDR1 SQVTM and CDR2 ANQGSEA. The CDR3 covers 14 residues. CDR3 loop: CSAQQGGVNYGYTF. CDR3 bases: TGCAGCGCTCAACAGGGAGGGGTTAACTATGGCTACACCTTC.

Many counts were recorded for this clonotype. Within a library made for alpha chains, this beta chain is off target, and its count is uninformative. The chain employs TRBV4-2 and TRBJ1-3; D unresolved. Germline CDR1 reads LGHNA; CDR2 reads YNFKEQ. V lost 0 bases and J 2 bases, leaving 11 bases between the germline ends. This CDR3 region has 16 residues. CDR3 DNA sequence: TGTGCCAGCAGCCAAGATCAGCGAGGGACTGGAAACACCATATATTTT. This translates into CASSQDQRGTGNTIYF.

In its sample, this clonotype is medium-sized. This beta chain appears as a stray read in a library generated for alpha chains; its size is not informative. The chain has TRBV10-2 and TRBJ2-1; a possible D gene is TRBD1 (6 bases). Germline V CDR1 and CDR2: WSHSY, SAAADI. V was cut by 6 bases and J by 2 bases, with 17 bases left in between. This CDR3 spans 16 amino acids. The CDR3 sequence is CASRYLGTTPYNEQFF. CDR3 DNA sequence: TGCGCCAGCAGGTATCTAGGGACAACTCCCTACAATGAGCAGTTCTTC.

Of note for this clonotype: The junction departs from germline at one end; a sequencing error may be responsible. This beta chain is an off-target read within a library intended for alpha chains, so its frequency means little. The chain joins TRBV18 to TRBJ2-7, with 11 bases fitting TRBD1. From germline, CDR1 is KGHSH and CDR2 LQKENI. The CDR3 has 16 amino acids. As DNA, the CDR3 is TGTGCCAGCTCACCATACGGGACAGGGGGTTCCTCCGAGCAGTACTTC. Protein: CASSPYGTGGSSEQYF.

This clonotype appeared many times. This beta chain turned up in a library designed for alpha chains; as an off-target read, its abundance says little. CDR3 in amino acids: CASSPGTGNTIYF. CDR3 DNA: TGTGCCAGCAGTCCAGGGACAGGAAACACCATATATTTT. V gene TRBV27 combines with J gene TRBJ1-3, with a weak D call TRBD1 (6 bases). V gave up 5 bases and J gave up 4 bases, with 9 bases separating them. In germline, CDR1 is MNHEY, CDR2 SMNVEV (reference sequence). This CDR3 comprises 13 residues.

Points on this clonotype: Since the library was made to target alpha chains, this beta chain is a stray read and its abundance is not meaningful. V is TRBV10-3 and J is TRBJ1-1; weak D call: TRBD1 (6 bases). In germline, CDR1 is ENHRY, CDR2 SYGVKD. The ends were cut back, 4 bases at V and 3 bases at J, with 15 bases in the middle. This CDR3 region has 15 residues. Here the CDR3 DNA reads TGTGCCATCAGTGCTGTGGGGGCTAGGGACACTGAAGCTTTCTTT. It yields the protein CAISAVGARDTEAFF.

For this clonotype: This beta chain is off target for a library built for alpha chains, so its abundance means little. The chain uses TRBV5-1 and TRBJ2-7, with D possibly TRBD1 on 6 matching bases. This CDR3 has 12 residues. Germline CDR1 reads SGHRS; CDR2 reads YFSETQ. The germline V and J ends were trimmed by 6 bases and 4 bases, with 11 bases remaining between them. The CDR3 is CASKGTQYEQYF. The CDR3 DNA reads TGCGCCAGCAAAGGGACACAATACGAGCAGTACTTC.

This clonotype appeared many times. This beta chain lies outside the target of a library built for alpha chains; its clone size means little. This chain joins TRBV18 and TRBJ1-2; no firm D call. The CDR3 totals 13 residues. The germline gives CDR1 KGHSH, CDR2 LQKENI. V lost 4 bases and J 6 bases, leaving 12 bases between the germline ends. The CDR3 is CASSLGQEDGYTF. The CDR3 bases are TGTGCCAGCTCACTGGGCCAGGAGGATGGCTACACCTTC.

There are many counts of this clonotype. Since it is a stray read in a library aimed at alpha chains, this beta chain has a size that is not meaningful. The rearrangement links TRBV24-1 to TRBJ2-4; D gene unclear. The V and J ends lost 3 bases and 6 bases respectively, with 14 bases between them. The CDR3 is 15 residues long. Germline V gene lookup returns CDR1 KGHDR and CDR2 SFDVKD. The CDR3 sequence: CATSDVGAKRNIQYF. CDR3 nucleotides: TGTGCCACCAGTGATGTAGGAGCGAAGAGAAACATTCAGTACTTC.

On this clonotype itself: Being off target in a library aimed at alpha chains, this beta chain has a size of little meaning. The V and J genes are TRBV18 and TRBJ2-7, with TRBD2 as a possible D gene (6 bases). Trimming pared 3 bases from V and 3 bases from J, leaving 12 bases between. The CDR3 totals 14 residues. Germline V lookup: CDR1 KGHSH, CDR2 LQKENI. The DNA for the CDR3 is TGTGCCAGCTCACCGGTGGCGGGAAACTACGAGCAGTACTTC. This translates into CASSPVAGNYEQYF.

Comment on this clonotype: Since it is a stray read in a library aimed at alpha chains, this beta chain has a size that is not meaningful. The CDR3 loop is CASSWTGADNEQFF. The DNA for the CDR3 is TGTGCCAGCAGTTGGACAGGAGCTGACAATGAGCAGTTCTTC. The genes are TRBV6-5 and TRBJ2-1; 7 bases align to TRBD1. Germline V gene lookup returns CDR1 MNHEY and CDR2 SVGAGI. The CDR3 loop spans 14 amino acids. Trimming at V came to 4 bases and at J to 5 bases, leaving 5 bases not matched to a gene.

This clonotype is deemed medium-sized. This beta chain was picked up by a library intended for alpha chains and is off target, so its count carries little meaning. The V call is TRBV12-3 or TRBV12-4, the J call TRBJ2-3, with a tentative D call TRBD1 (5 bases). Trimming cost V 4 bases and J 8 bases, with 7 bases left between them. The CDR3 contains 11 residues. CDR3 sequence reads: CASSSQVTQYF. As DNA, the CDR3 is TGTGCCAGCAGTTCACAGGTTACGCAGTATTTT.

This clonotype showed up many times. Since the library was made to target alpha chains, this beta chain is a stray read and its abundance is not meaningful. V is TRBV6-6 and J is TRBJ2-1; 7 bases are shared with TRBD2. The CDR3 has 17 amino acids. Trimming took 2 bases from V and 4 from J; bases not matched to a gene: 11. Looked up from germline, CDR1 is MNHNY and CDR2 is SVGAGI (reference sequence). CDR3 sequence (DNA): TGTGCCAGCAGTTACCCCGGGGGGAGGGGTTTGTACAATGAGCAGTTCTTC. It specifies CASSYPGGRGLYNEQFF.

The table lists this clonotype with many counts. This beta chain is off target for a library built for alpha chains, so its abundance means little. The genes are TRBV29-1 and TRBJ2-2, with 8 positions matching TRBD1. This CDR3 is built from 14 residues. CDR1 is SQVTM, CDR2 ANQGSEA, per germline. V was pared by 5 bases and J by 5 bases, with 7 bases of the junction left unmatched. CDR3 region: CSVFINRGTGELFF. In DNA form, the CDR3 reads TGCAGCGTTTTCATTAACAGGGGGACCGGGGAGCTGTTTTTT.

Many counts were recorded for this clonotype. A library prepared for alpha chains yielded this beta chain as an off-target read; its size is of little meaning. V usage is TRBV12-3 or TRBV12-4 and J usage is TRBJ1-1; 8 positions agree with TRBD1. This CDR3 is 15 amino acids long. V gave up 5 bases and J gave up 4 bases; unmatched junction bases: 9. For the CDR3, the DNA is TGTGCCAGCAGTCCCGGACAGGGTTGGAGCACTGAAGCTTTCTTT. It specifies CASSPGQGWSTEAFF.

This clonotype is medium-sized by share. As an off-target read in a library built for alpha chains, this beta chain has a frequency of little significance. The J gene is TRBJ1-5, the V gene TRBV7-9, with D maybe TRBD1 (6 bases). This CDR3 contains 15 residues. Trimming took 5 bases from V and 5 from J, leaving 16 bases between them. Germline-derived CDR1 and CDR2 are SEHNR and FQNEAQ (reference sequence). The CDR3 loop is CASSNLDRPYQPQHF. CDR3 bases: TGTGCCAGCAGCAACCTAGACAGGCCATATCAGCCCCAGCATTTT.

The sample holds many counts of this clonotype. This beta chain was picked up by a library intended for alpha chains and is off target, so its count carries little meaning. The J gene is TRBJ1-2, the V gene TRBV24-1; D unresolved. V dropped 7 bases and J dropped 5 bases, with 7 bases sitting between them. The CDR3 length is 11 residues. CDR1 is KGHDR and CDR2 is SFDVKD in the germline V gene. The CDR3 here is CATRPLYGYTF. In DNA form, the CDR3 reads TGTGCCACCAGGCCCCTTTATGGCTACACCTTC.